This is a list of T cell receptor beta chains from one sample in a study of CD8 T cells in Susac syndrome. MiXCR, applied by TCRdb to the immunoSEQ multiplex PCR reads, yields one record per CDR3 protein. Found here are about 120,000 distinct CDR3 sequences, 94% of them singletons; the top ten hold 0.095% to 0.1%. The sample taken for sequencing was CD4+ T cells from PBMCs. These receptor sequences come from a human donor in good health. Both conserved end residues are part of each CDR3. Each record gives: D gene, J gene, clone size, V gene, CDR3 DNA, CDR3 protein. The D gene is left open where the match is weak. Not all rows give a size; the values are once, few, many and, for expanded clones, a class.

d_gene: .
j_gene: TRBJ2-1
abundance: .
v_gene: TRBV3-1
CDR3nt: TGTGCCAGCAGCCCCTCGTCGAGTATGGCCAATGAGCAGTTCTTC
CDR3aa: CASSPSSSMANEQFF

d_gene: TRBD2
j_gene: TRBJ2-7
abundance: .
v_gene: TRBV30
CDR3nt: TGTGCCTGGAGTGTACTAGCGGGAATGGACGAGCAGTACTTC
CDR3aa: CAWSVLAGMDEQYF

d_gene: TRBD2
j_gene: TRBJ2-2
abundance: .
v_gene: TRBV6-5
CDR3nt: TGTGCCAGCAGTTACTCTGGGGGAGGGCGACCCGGGGAGCTGTTTTTT
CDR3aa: CASSYSGGGRPGELFF

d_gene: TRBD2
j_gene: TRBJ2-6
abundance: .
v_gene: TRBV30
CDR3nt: TGTGCCTGGAGCTCAAGTAGCGGGATCTCTGGGGCCAACGTCCTGACTTTC
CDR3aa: CAWSSSSGISGANVLTF

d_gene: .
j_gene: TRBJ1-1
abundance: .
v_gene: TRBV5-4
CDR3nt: TGTGCCAGCAGCTTGGGAGGGTGGAACACTGAAGCTTTCTTT
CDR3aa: CASSLGGWNTEAFF

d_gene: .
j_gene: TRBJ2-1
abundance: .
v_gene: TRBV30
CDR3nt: TGTGCCTGGACAAGTCAGCCAGACAATGAGCAGTTCTTC
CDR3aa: CAWTSQPDNEQFF

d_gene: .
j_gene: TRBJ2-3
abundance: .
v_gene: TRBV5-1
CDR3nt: TGCGCCAGCAGCTTAGAGCAAGTCACAGATACGCAGTATTTT
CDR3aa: CASSLEQVTDTQYF

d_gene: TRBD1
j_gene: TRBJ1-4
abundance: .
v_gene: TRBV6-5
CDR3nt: TGTGCCAGCAGTTACCTTCCACAGGGGGAAAAACTGTTTTTT
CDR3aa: CASSYLPQGEKLFF

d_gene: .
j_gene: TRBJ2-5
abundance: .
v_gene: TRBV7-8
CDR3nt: TGTGCCAGCAGCTTAGTCTCGGTTAGCGGAGGGCAAGAGACCCAGTACTTC
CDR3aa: CASSLVSVSGGQETQYF

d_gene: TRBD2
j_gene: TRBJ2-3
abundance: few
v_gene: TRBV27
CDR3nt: TGTGCCAGTAGTGGACTAGCGGGCACAGATACGCAGTATTTT
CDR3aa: CASSGLAGTDTQYF

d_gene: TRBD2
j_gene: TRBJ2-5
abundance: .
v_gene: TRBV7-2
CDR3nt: TGTGCCAGCAGCTTAGCCCTAGCGGGAGGGCCTCGAGGAGAGACCCAGTACTTC
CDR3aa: CASSLALAGGPRGETQYF

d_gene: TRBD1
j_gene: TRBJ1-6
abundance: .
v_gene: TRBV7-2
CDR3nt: TGTGCCAGCAGCCCACAGGGGGCGATCTATAATTCACCCCTCCACTTT
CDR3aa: CASSPQGAIYNSPLHF

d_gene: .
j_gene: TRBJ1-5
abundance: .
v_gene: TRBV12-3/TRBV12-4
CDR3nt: TGTGCCAGCAGCCCCAGTGGAGGGACTGGAAATCAGCCCCAGCATTTT
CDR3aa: CASSPSGGTGNQPQHF

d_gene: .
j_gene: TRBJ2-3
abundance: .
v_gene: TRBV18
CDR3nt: TGTGCCAGCTCACCAGAGGTGAGAGATACGCAGTATTTT
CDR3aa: CASSPEVRDTQYF

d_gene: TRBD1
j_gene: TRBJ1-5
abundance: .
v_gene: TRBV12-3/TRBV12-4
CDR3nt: TGTGCCAGCAGGCAAGGGACAGCGAATCAGCCCCAGCATTTT
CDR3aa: CASRQGTANQPQHF

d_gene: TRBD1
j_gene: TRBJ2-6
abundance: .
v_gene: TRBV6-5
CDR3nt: TGTGCCAGCAGTTCCCAGGGGGTTTCTGGGGCCAACGTCCTGACTTTC
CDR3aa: CASSSQGVSGANVLTF

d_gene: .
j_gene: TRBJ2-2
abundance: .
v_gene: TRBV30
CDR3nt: TGTGCCTGGGGTATCCAGCGGGACACCGGGGAGCTGTTTTTT
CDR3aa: CAWGIQRDTGELFF

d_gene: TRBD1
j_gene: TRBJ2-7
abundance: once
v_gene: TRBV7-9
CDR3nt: TGTGCCAGCAGCCTAGGGACAGGGTCCGCCTACGAGCAGTACTTC
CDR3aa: CASSLGTGSAYEQYF

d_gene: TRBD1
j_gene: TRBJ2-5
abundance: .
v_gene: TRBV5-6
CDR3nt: TGTGCCAGCAGCTTCCTGGGACAGAGAGAGACCCAGTACTTC
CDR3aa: CASSFLGQRETQYF

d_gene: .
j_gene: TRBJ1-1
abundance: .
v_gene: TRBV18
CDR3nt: TGTGCCAGCTCACCTATACGGATGAACACTGAAGCTTTCTTT
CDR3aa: CASSPIRMNTEAFF

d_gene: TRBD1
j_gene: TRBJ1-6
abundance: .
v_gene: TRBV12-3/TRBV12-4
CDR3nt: TGTGCCAGCAGAGGGACAGGGGCTTATAATTCACCCCTCCACTTT
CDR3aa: CASRGTGAYNSPLHF

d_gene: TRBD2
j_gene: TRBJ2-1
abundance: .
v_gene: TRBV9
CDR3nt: TGTGCCAGCAGCGTAGGCCTAGCGGGGAACAATGAGCAGTTCTTC
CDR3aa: CASSVGLAGNNEQFF

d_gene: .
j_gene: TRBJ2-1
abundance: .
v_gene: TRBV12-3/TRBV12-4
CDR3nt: TGTGCCAGCACAATCTACCAGGGCAGCTCCTACAATGAGCAGTTCTTC
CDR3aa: CASTIYQGSSYNEQFF